One and the same sample provided the 9 T cell receptor beta chains below, sequenced in a study of beta chain features in type 1 diabetes. Expressed TCRB transcripts got sequenced, as all isolated RNA was reverse transcribed. Measured with immunoSEQ multiplex PCR; TCRdb has only the in-frame clones, and not every one. The sample records 900,000 or so clones, about a sixth being singletons. The sample comprised naive CD4+ T cells from blood. These receptors all stem from a woman between 18 and 29 years old in good health.

The chain joins TRBV7-9 to TRBJ2-5; no reliable D call. Trimming stripped 1 base from V and 7 bases from J, with 13 bases between. The germline V gene has CDR1 SEHNR and CDR2 FQNEAQ (reference sequence). The CDR3 totals 14 residues. The CDR3 DNA reads TGTGCCAGCAGCTTAGATACACCCGCGGCGACCCAGTACTTC. Protein product: CASSLDTPAATQYF.

V and J are TRBV14 and TRBJ2-7; D gene ambiguous. This CDR3 is built from 13 residues. Trimming removed 6 bases from V and 6 bases from J, with 15 bases in between. The germline CDR1 and CDR2 sequences are SGHDN and FVKESK. The CDR3 spells CASSRGPTSEQYF. Written as DNA, the CDR3 is TGTGCCAGCAGTCGCGGACCAACAAGCGAGCAGTACTTC.

The chain combines TRBV6-5 with TRBJ1-4; D is unclear. This CDR3 has 15 residues. V was cut by 6 bases and J by 0 bases, with 11 bases left in between. Germline CDR1 and CDR2: MNHEY and SVGAGI. The CDR3 DNA follows: TGTGCCAGCAGGGGTCTGGTGGCAACTAATGAAAAACTGTTTTTT. It translates to CASRGLVATNEKLFF.

The table lists this clone with a few counts. V and J are TRBV7-2 and TRBJ2-3, with 9 bases identical to TRBD2. V was clipped by 1 base and J by 5 bases; unmatched bases: 7. This CDR3 spans 16 amino acids. Germline V lookup: CDR1 SGHTA, CDR2 FQGNSA. The chain's CDR3 is CASSLVASGNLDTQYF. CDR3 sequence (DNA): TGTGCCAGCAGCTTAGTTGCTAGCGGGAACCTAGATACGCAGTATTTT.

V and J are TRBV9 and TRBJ2-1; the match to TRBD2 covers 13 bases. Germline-derived CDR1 and CDR2 are SGDLS and YYNGEE. The CDR3 totals 17 residues. Trimming took 4 bases from V and 1 from J; bases not matched to a gene: 5. The CDR3 here is CASSLGLAGVSYNEQFF. DNA for the CDR3: TGTGCCAGCAGCTTAGGACTAGCGGGAGTGTCCTACAATGAGCAGTTCTTC.

This clone has just a few counts. The rearrangement joins TRBV7-9 to TRBJ1-5; 7 nucleotides match TRBD1. After removal of 5 bases from V and 3 bases from J, the junction contained 7 bases not matched to a gene. CDR3 length equals 15 residues. Germline loops: CDR1 SEHNR, CDR2 FQNEAQ (reference sequence). CDR3 sequence (DNA): TGTGCCAGCAGCCAGGGACAGATAGTCAATCAGCCCCAGCATTTT. It codes for CASSQGQIVNQPQHF.

V gene TRBV18 combines with J gene TRBJ2-4; 9 positions match TRBD2. Germline assignment: CDR1 KGHSH and CDR2 LQKENI. This CDR3 contains 17 residues. Trimming removed 2 bases from V and 2 bases from J; junction bases left unmatched: 7. The CDR3 DNA sequence: TGTGCCAGCTCACCAGCGGCGGGAGGGCCCCCCAAAAACATTCAGTACTTC. It translates to CASSPAAGGPPKNIQYF.

The chain combines TRBV5-1 with TRBJ2-2; D gene unclear. The V end was cut by 0 bases, the J end by 6 bases, with 12 bases between. The CDR3 sequence is 15 residues long. Germline CDR1 is SGHRS and CDR2 is YFSETQ. The CDR3 sequence is CASSLALIGPGELFF. CDR3 sequence (DNA): TGCGCCAGCAGCTTGGCCCTCATTGGTCCCGGGGAGCTGTTTTTT.

There are a few counts of this clone. The V call is TRBV20-1, the J call TRBJ1-1; D is uncertain. V was shortened by 5 bases and J by 9 bases, with 10 bases between the two germline ends. The CDR3 totals 10 residues. The germline gives CDR1 DFQATT, CDR2 SNEGSKA (reference sequence). CDR3 nucleotide sequence: TGCAGTGCTGCCGGAAGAAAAGCTTTCTTT. It codes for CSAAGRKAFF.